The 18 T cell receptor beta chains listed next were all sequenced from one sample in a study of blood T cells in healthy people across ages. Alongside a J-beta primer mix, a sample-barcoded 5' primer served in a second PCR lasting about 7 to 12 cycles. TCRdb analysed the 5' RACE reads with MiXCR anew, one entry per CDR3 protein. This sample carries 1.5 million to 2 million distinct CDR3 sequences, about 28% of them seen once, and the ten largest clones take 7.7%. Input material: blood. The receptors were gathered from a woman aged 25 to 45 in good health.

This clonotype was observed a few times. This chain joins TRBV11-2 and TRBJ2-3, with 7 bases lining up with TRBD1. Germline V gene data show CDR1 as SGHAT and CDR2 as FQNNGV. The length of the CDR3 is 14 residues. V trimming: 5 bases; J trimming: 2 bases; junction bases outside the gene matches: 4. The CDR3: CASSQGQTTDTQYF. For the CDR3, the DNA is TGTGCCAGCAGCCAGGGACAGACCACAGATACGCAGTATTTT.

The V call is TRBV7-9, the J call TRBJ2-5, with D tentatively TRBD2 (6 bases). The closer fit of TRBJ2-7 to the DNA end suggests the J call may be wrong. Germline V gene data show CDR1 as SEHNR and CDR2 as FQNEAQ (reference sequence). The CDR3 extends over 15 amino acids. The chain's CDR3 is CASSPWGGQTYEQYF. DNA of the CDR3: TGTGCCAGCAGCCCCTGGGGAGGACAAACCTACGAGCAGTACTTC.

This clonotype occurred a few times. The junction differs from germline at one of its ends, possibly a read error. The CDR3 DNA reads TGTGCCAACAGCCCTAGTCGGACAGGGTCGGAGACCCAGTACTTC. Protein product: CANSPSRTGSETQYF. J is TRBJ2-5 and V is TRBV7-2; TRBD1 agrees at 8 bases. The CDR3 contains 15 residues. The germline V gene has CDR1 SGHTA and CDR2 FQGNSA.

This clonotype came up many times. CDR3 sequence: CATGDIVRGTQYF. CDR3 DNA sequence: TGTGCCACCGGGGACATCGTGAGGGGGACCCAGTACTTC. The J gene is TRBJ2-5, the V gene TRBV24-1; possibly TRBD1 for D (6 bases). V was pared by 9 bases and J by 7 bases, with 17 bases between. The CDR3 is 13 residues long. The V gene's germline CDR1 is KGHDR and CDR2 SFDVKD.

The J gene is TRBJ2-4, the V gene TRBV10-2; TRBD2 might be the D (5 bases). The J call may be mistaken, given a closer DNA end match to TRBJ2-7. Germline CDR1 WSHSY, CDR2 SAAADI. The CDR3 covers 13 residues. The CDR3 spells CASSETARVEQYF. The CDR3 bases are TGCGCCAGCAGTGAGACAGCGCGGGTCGAGCAGTACTTC.

Turning to this clonotype: This may arise from a read error, as a much more abundant clone is one base away. The chain employs TRBV7-2 and TRBJ1-2; TRBD1 matches 9 bases. The germline V gene has CDR1 SGHTA and CDR2 FQGNSA. The CDR3 totals 15 residues. The V segment lost 7 bases and the J segment 2 bases; nucleotides outside the gene matches: 8. The DNA for the CDR3 is TGTGCCAGCAACTGGGGACAGGGAGGGAACTATGGCTACACCTTC. As protein: CASNWGQGGNYGYTF.

Ten or more counts support this clonotype. V usage is TRBV20-1 and J usage is TRBJ2-1, with 7 bases that match TRBD2. Germline V gives CDR1 DFQATT, CDR2 SNEGSKA (reference sequence). The CDR3 extends over 13 amino acids. Trimming removed 6 bases from V and 6 bases from J; junction bases left unmatched: 8. The CDR3 here is CSAPGGSLNEQFF. The CDR3 DNA is TGCAGTGCCCCCGGCGGGAGCCTCAATGAGCAGTTCTTC.

This clonotype was detected only once. The genes are TRBV6-5 and TRBJ2-1; no firm D call. The end of the DNA fits TRBJ2-7 better, so the J call may be wrong. Germline V gene data show CDR1 as MNHEY and CDR2 as SVGAGI. The CDR3 extends over 13 amino acids. The CDR3 nucleotides read TGTGCCAGCAGCCCCCCATTGAACAATGAGCAGTACTTC. Translated, it gives CASSPPLNNEQYF.

The V gene is TRBV13, the J gene TRBJ1-1; 7 bases agree with TRBD1. CDR1 PRHDT and CDR2 FYEKMQ come from the germline V gene (reference sequence). V was pared by 6 bases and J by 3 bases, with 7 bases of the junction left unmatched. CDR3 length: 14 residues. The CDR3 region is CASRPRTGDTEAFF. CDR3 nucleotides: TGTGCCAGCAGACCCAGAACAGGGGACACTGAAGCTTTCTTT. Drawing the rest from reference TRBV13 and TRBJ1-1, the complete variable domain is AAGVIQSPRHLIKEKRETATLKCYPIPRHDTVYWYQQGPGQDPQFLISFYEKMQSDKGSIPDRFSAQQFSDYHSELNMSSLELGDSALYFCASRPRTGDTEAFFGQGTRLTVV.

As concerns this clonotype: One end of the junction fails to match germline, which may point to a read error. CDR3 coding DNA: TGTGCCGGCAGTGGGACGGGACATTCGACAGAGACCCAGTACTTC. Translating gives CAGSGTGHSTETQYF. This chain links TRBV6-5 with TRBJ2-5; TRBD1 might be the D (6 bases). The germline CDR1 and CDR2 sequences are MNHEY and SVGAGI. The CDR3 sequence is 15 residues long.

The chain employs TRBV20-1 and TRBJ1-2; weak D call: TRBD1 (6 bases). Trimming cost V 5 bases and J 2 bases, with 15 bases left between them. Germline CDR1 is DFQATT and CDR2 is SNEGSKA (reference sequence). The CDR3 is 14 amino acids. The CDR3 DNA sequence: TGCAGTGCTCTCCTCTTGGGACAAAACTATGGCTACACCTTC. Protein sequence: CSALLLGQNYGYTF.

This clonotype was found a few times. V usage is TRBV9 and J usage is TRBJ1-4; D may be TRBD1 (5 bases). Looked up from germline, CDR1 is SGDLS and CDR2 is YYNGEE. Trimming shortened V by 4 bases and J by 4 bases, and 17 bases separated the two germline ends. The CDR3 totals 16 residues. Here the CDR3 reads CASSKSFSGVNEKLFF. The CDR3 DNA is TGTGCCAGCAGCAAATCATTCTCGGGGGTTAATGAAAAACTGTTTTTT.

V usage is TRBV5-1 and J usage is TRBJ2-4; TRBD2 matches 7 bases. The DNA end favors TRBJ2-5, so the J call may be wrong. The CDR3 totals 13 residues. CDR1 is SGHRS, CDR2 YFSETQ, per germline. CDR3 nucleotide sequence: TGCGCCAGCACCGAACTAGCGTGGGAGACCCAGTACTTC. This translates into CASTELAWETQYF.

This clonotype was observed many times. V gene TRBV20-1 combines with J gene TRBJ2-5, with D perhaps assigned TRBD1 or TRBD2 (5 bases each). Trimming left V 2 bases short and J 5 bases short, with 15 bases between. Germline lookup yields CDR1 DFQATT and CDR2 SNEGSKA (reference sequence). The CDR3 has 14 amino acids. CDR3 amino acids: CSARSPGPLETQYF. CDR3 DNA: TGCAGTGCTAGATCTCCGGGGCCGTTGGAGACCCAGTACTTC.

This clonotype was found a few times. The chain couples TRBV5-1 to TRBJ1-1; 9 nucleotides line up with TRBD1. The germline V gene has CDR1 SGHRS and CDR2 YFSETQ. The CDR3 has 16 residues. J gave up 0 bases and V 4 bases, and 7 bases lay outside the gene matches. The CDR3 protein is CASSPRDRVMNTEAFF. The CDR3 region has the DNA TGCGCCAGCAGCCCCCGGGACAGGGTCATGAACACTGAAGCTTTCTTT.

The chain links TRBV7-2 to TRBJ2-1; TRBD2 agrees at 8 bases. The V segment lost 1 base and the J segment 8 bases; nucleotides outside the gene matches: 7. Germline V CDR1 and CDR2: SGHTA, FQGNSA. There are 15 residues in the CDR3. The CDR3 sequence is CASSLGARTSHEQFF. CDR3 nucleotide sequence: TGTGCCAGCAGCTTAGGGGCACGGACTAGCCATGAGCAGTTCTTC.

This clonotype was observed a few times. The CDR3 is CASIRGGVSGYTF. CDR3 bases: TGTGCCAGCATCAGAGGGGGCGTCTCTGGCTACACCTTC. The rearrangement uses TRBV28 and TRBJ1-2; TRBD1 matches 7 bases. This CDR3 contains 13 residues. Germline V gene data show CDR1 as MDHEN and CDR2 as SYDVKM. Trimming removed 7 bases from V and 7 bases from J; junction bases left unmatched: 9.

About this clonotype: Mismatch with germline at one junction end may stem from a read error. The CDR3: CASSQDEGLANYVYTF. The DNA for the CDR3 is TGCGCCAGCAGCCAAGATGAAGGCTTAGCTAACTATGTCTACACCTTC. This chain connects TRBV4-3 to TRBJ1-2; D is unresolved. The V gene's germline CDR1 is LGHNA and CDR2 YSLEER. This CDR3 is built from 16 residues.